Listed below are T cell receptor beta chains from one sample, sequenced in a study of radiation and T cells in renal cell carcinoma. The protocol was immunoSEQ multiplex PCR, while the TCRdb copy is restricted to in-frame clones and leaves out a portion. There are about 150,000 clones in the sample; approximately 86% occur only once, and 13% lies in the top ten. The sequencing here drew on blood, taken from a patient whose treatment included radiotherapy and nephrectomy. The receptors here all came from a woman between 45 and 65 years old with renal cell carcinoma. Each CDR3 is given with its conserved first and last residue. D genes are given only for firm matches. Some rows mark clone size as missing; the rest say once, few, many or name a class of expanded clone.

len	v_gene	j_gene	abundance	d_gene	CDR3nt	CDR3aa
14	TRBV29-1	TRBJ2-2	-	-	TGCAGCGTTGGTGTGGCAGGGGGGACCGGGGAGCTGTTTTTT	CSVGVAGGTGELFF
16	TRBV5-1	TRBJ1-2	-	-	TGCGCCAGCAGCCCTACATTCAGGGGACCCAAGGGTGGCTACACCTTC	CASSPTFRGPKGGYTF
14	TRBV7-9	TRBJ1-3	-	TRBD1	TGTGCCAGCAGGACAGGGCTTCCTGGAAACACCATATATTTT	CASRTGLPGNTIYF
12	TRBV6-5	TRBJ1-6	-	-	TGTGCCAGCAGTACACGAGATTCACCCCTCCACTTT	CASSTRDSPLHF
16	TRBV13	TRBJ2-1	few	-	TGTGCCAGCAGCTTGGGGCCGAGGATGGGGGACAATGAGCAGTTCTTC	CASSLGPRMGDNEQFF
11	TRBV20-1	TRBJ1-1	few	-	TGCAGTGCTAGTCGTACCACTGAAGCTTTCTTT	CSASRTTEAFF
16	TRBV5-1	TRBJ2-3	-	TRBD2	TGCGCCAGCAGCTTCAGACTAGCGTCCGACACAGATACGCAGTATTTT	CASSFRLASDTDTQYF
14	TRBV6-4	TRBJ1-1	-	-	TGTGCCAGCAGTCCCTCTGGAGGGCACACTGAAGCTTTCTTT	CASSPSGGHTEAFF
15	TRBV5-6	TRBJ1-4	-	-	TGTGCCAGCAGCTTGGTGGAGGGGCGAAATGAAAAACTGTTTTTT	CASSLVEGRNEKLFF
16	TRBV19	TRBJ2-5	once	TRBD1	TGTGCCAGTAGTGGCCCCCGGACAGGGGGTATTGAGACCCAGTACTTC	CASSGPRTGGIETQYF
12	TRBV4-1	TRBJ2-7	-	-	TGCGCCAGCAGTCCGGACGGTGGCGAGCAGTACTTC	CASSPDGGEQYF
14	TRBV2	TRBJ1-2	-	-	TGTGCCAGCAGTGAAGACGGGAGCCCCTATGGCTACACCTTC	CASSEDGSPYGYTF
15	TRBV6-1	TRBJ2-3	-	TRBD1	TGTGCCAGCAGTGAGTCTTGGACAGGGTCAGATACGCAGTATTTT	CASSESWTGSDTQYF
15	TRBV14	TRBJ1-2	-	-	TGTGCCAGCAGCCCTACGACAGGCGATAACTATGGCTACACCTTC	CASSPTTGDNYGYTF
14	TRBV6-1	TRBJ1-4	once	-	TGTGCCAGCAGCCTCGGTAGAGCTAATGAAAAACTGTTTTTT	CASSLGRANEKLFF
15	TRBV19	TRBJ1-3	-	TRBD1	TGTGCCAGTAGTAAAACCCGGGACAGTGGAAACACCATATATTTT	CASSKTRDSGNTIYF
14	TRBV7-9	TRBJ2-1	-	-	TGTGCCAGCAGCTCCCCCAGCTCCTACAATGAGCAGTTCTTC	CASSSPSSYNEQFF
13	TRBV6-5	TRBJ1-5	-	-	TGTGCCAGCAGTCGGGAGAGCAATCAGCCCCAGCATTTT	CASSRESNQPQHF
15	TRBV5-4	TRBJ1-2	-	-	TGTGCCAGCAGCTACACTCCCCGGGACGGAGAGGGCTACACCTTC	CASSYTPRDGEGYTF
15	TRBV6-6	TRBJ1-2	-	TRBD1	TGTGCCAGCAAACGGGACAGTCTTCATCCTGATGGCTACACCTTC	CASKRDSLHPDGYTF
13	TRBV29-1	TRBJ1-2	-	TRBD1	TGCAGCGTCGGGACAGGACTGAACTATGGCTACACCTTC	CSVGTGLNYGYTF
13	TRBV28	TRBJ1-5	-	-	TGTGCCAGCATCGGGATGGGCAATCAGCCCCAGCATTTT	CASIGMGNQPQHF
11	TRBV29-1	TRBJ2-5	once	-	TGCAGCGTTGACGCCCCAGAGACCCAGTACTTC	CSVDAPETQYF
13	TRBV9	TRBJ2-3	-	-	TGTGCCAGCAGCGTCAGCCTTCTAGATACGCAGTATTTT	CASSVSLLDTQYF
15	TRBV5-1	TRBJ2-7	-	-	TGCGCCAGCAGCTTGTCGGGGGGCGCTTTCTACGAGCAGTACTTC	CASSLSGGAFYEQYF
16	TRBV7-3	TRBJ2-3	-	-	TGTGCCAGCAGCAGAATTCCCAGCTCTAGCACAGATACGCAGTATTTT	CASSRIPSSSTDTQYF
12	TRBV19	TRBJ1-5	-	-	TGTGCCAGTCAGGGATACAATCAGCCCCAGCATTTT	CASQGYNQPQHF
17	TRBV5-1	TRBJ2-1	once	TRBD1	TGCGCCAGCAGCTTGGCCCCCCAGGGGGTCAAATACAATGAGCAGTTCTTC	CASSLAPQGVKYNEQFF
14	TRBV6-6	TRBJ1-5	-	TRBD1	TGTGCCAGCAGTGGGGGACAGGCCAATCAGCCCCAGCATTTT	CASSGGQANQPQHF
17	TRBV4-2	TRBJ2-4	-	-	TGTGCCAGCAGCCAAGATGGGGTCGGAGGAGGCAAAAACATTCAGTACTTC	CASSQDGVGGGKNIQYF
13	TRBV5-5	TRBJ2-7	-	-	TGTGCCAGCAGCTTGGATCTGTTCTACGAGCAGTACTTC	CASSLDLFYEQYF
13	TRBV19	TRBJ1-3	-	-	TGTGCCACTACGGAGGAACGTGGAAACACCATATATTTT	CATTEERGNTIYF
16	TRBV9	TRBJ1-2	-	TRBD1	TGTGCCAGCAGCCCACGACAGGGGATGGGTCTGGATGGCTACACCTTC	CASSPRQGMGLDGYTF
16	TRBV5-4	TRBJ2-7	-	TRBD1	TGTGCCAGCAGCTTGGATTTTGGGACAGGGGGGCTCGAGCAGTACTTC	CASSLDFGTGGLEQYF
15	TRBV5-1	TRBJ1-1	few	-	TGCGCCAGCAGCTTACTCCGGGGGACGAACACTGAAGCTTTCTTT	CASSLLRGTNTEAFF
14	TRBV25-1	TRBJ2-7	-	-	TGTGCCAGCAGTGAATACGGACAGTACTACGAGCAGTACTTC	CASSEYGQYYEQYF
14	TRBV5-8	TRBJ1-2	-	TRBD1	TGTGCCAGCAGCTTGGCCGGGACAGGGGCTATGTACACCTTC	CASSLAGTGAMYTF
16	TRBV5-1	TRBJ2-3	once	-	TGCGCCAGCAGCTTGGAGGGGAGAGAGGGGCTGGATACGCAGTATTTT	CASSLEGREGLDTQYF
14	TRBV15	TRBJ1-2	many	-	TGTGCCACCAGCAGAGGGGCAGAAAGCTATGGCTACACCTTC	CATSRGAESYGYTF
15	TRBV28	TRBJ1-5	-	-	TGTGCCAGCAGTTTATGGACATCGAGCAATCAGCCCCAGCATTTT	CASSLWTSSNQPQHF
12	TRBV5-1	TRBJ2-5	-	-	TGCGCCAGCAGCTTGGCCTTTGAGACCCAGTACTTC	CASSLAFETQYF
16	TRBV27	TRBJ1-1	-	TRBD1	TGTGCCAGCAGTCCCTTTCAAACGGGACAGGGGCTGAAGGCTTTCTTT	CASSPFQTGQGLKAFF